This T cell receptor (beta chain) was sequenced in a study of regulatory T cells in long-lasting Graves disease. Sequencing libraries for TCR beta were prepared with iRepertoire HTBI primers and Arm-PCR of CDR3 regions. TCRdb called the multiplex PCR reads again in MiXCR, with one record for every CDR3 protein. The data show about 340,000 distinct CDR3 sequences, about 18% seen once. This clonotype was seen a few times. Noted time point: persistent/refractory GD, antithyroid drugs over 5 years with positive TRAb. RNA isolated from PBMCs was used to make the TCR library. The TCR was taken from a female donor with Graves disease. The material sequenced was peripheral blood mononuclear cells (PBMCs), taken when the disease was refractory, from a patient treated with antithyroid drugs.

The CDR3 DNA reads TGTGCCTGGAGTGTAGGAGGCTTCAGTACCTACGAGCAGTACTTC. This sequence encodes CAWSVGGFSTYEQYF. This chain uses TRBV30 with TRBJ2-7; D might be TRBD2 (5 bases). Trimming removed 0 bases at V and 2 bases at J, with 14 bases between. CDR1 is GTSNPN and CDR2 is SVGIG in the germline V gene (reference sequence). The CDR3 is 15 residues long.